This passage covers 18 T cell receptor beta chains from one sample sequenced in a study of control samples from healthy donors and cancer patients. Repertoires were generated with immunoSEQ multiplex PCR, while TCRdb's copy carries only in-frame clones and drops some. The sample has about 63,000 clones, approximately 87% seen once. Sequencing was carried out using PBMCs. These receptor sequences come from a woman between 55 and 75 years old with lung cancer.

The V gene is TRBV3-1 (or the pseudogene TRBV3-2), the J gene TRBJ1-1; no firm D call. The germline V gene encodes CDR1 LGHDT and CDR2 YNNKEL (reference sequence). This CDR3 region has 18 residues. V gave up 1 base and J gave up 0 bases, with 18 bases separating them. The CDR3 spells CASSQGRLTPQLNTEAFF. DNA of the CDR3: TGTGCCAGCAGCCAAGGGCGTCTGACACCGCAACTGAACACTGAAGCTTTCTTT.

V gene TRBV6-6 combines with J gene TRBJ2-5; possible D gene TRBD1, 6 bases. Looked up from germline, CDR1 is MNHNY and CDR2 is SVGAGI (reference sequence). This CDR3 region has 14 residues. Trimming removed 5 bases from V and 4 bases from J, with 14 bases in between. CDR3 protein: CASSASGVVETQYF. The CDR3 nucleotides are TGTGCCAGCAGTGCCTCAGGGGTGGTAGAGACCCAGTACTTC.

In this sample, this clone turned up once. V is TRBV15 and J is TRBJ1-5, with 9 bases matching TRBD1. Losses at the gene ends were 0 bases for V and 0 bases for J; bases not matched to a gene: 21. This CDR3 contains 23 residues. Germline V gene lookup returns CDR1 LNHNV and CDR2 YYDKDF (reference sequence). CDR3: CATSRDLMGQGPLWTYSNQPQHF. CDR3 DNA sequence: TGTGCCACCAGCAGAGATCTGATGGGACAGGGTCCATTGTGGACATATAGCAATCAGCCCCAGCATTTT.

The rearrangement uses TRBV7-3 and TRBJ1-1; the D is unclear. Deletions cut 6 bases from V and 0 bases from J, with 11 bases between. The length of the CDR3 is 14 residues. Per germline, CDR1 SGHTA and CDR2 FQGTGA. Here the CDR3 reads CASRTTVMNTEAFF. Here the CDR3 DNA reads TGTGCCAGCAGAACGACGGTAATGAACACTGAAGCTTTCTTT.

The V gene is TRBV28, the J gene TRBJ1-5, with D maybe TRBD1 (5 bases). Trimming removed 8 bases at V and 5 bases at J, with 19 bases between. The CDR3 is made up of 15 amino acids. CDR1 and CDR2 from the germline V gene are MDHEN and SYDVKM. This CDR3 reads CASRDHPPGYQPQHF. The CDR3 DNA reads TGTGCCAGCCGCGACCATCCCCCAGGGTATCAGCCCCAGCATTTT. The full variable domain, with the rest looked up from reference TRBV28 and TRBJ1-5, is DVKVTQSSRYLVKRTGEKVFLECVQDMDHENMFWYRQDPGLGLRLIYFSYDVKMKEKGDIPEGYSVSREKKERFSLILESASTNQTSMYLCASRDHPPGYQPQHFGDGTRLSIL.

The chain carries TRBV27 and TRBJ2-7; tentatively, D is TRBD2 (6 bases). In germline, CDR1 is MNHEY, CDR2 SMNVEV (reference sequence). The CDR3 consists of 15 residues. Between the trimmed V and J ends, which lost 5 bases and 4 bases, there was a span of 18 bases. Written as DNA, the CDR3 is TGTGCCAGCAGTCCACCGGGCCTAGGAGGGTACGAGCAGTACTTC. Translation: CASSPPGLGGYEQYF.

This clone came up once. CDR3 residues: CASSVVYEKLFF. As DNA, the CDR3 is TGTGCCAGCAGTGTTGTGTATGAAAAACTGTTTTTT. The gene calls are TRBV2 and TRBJ1-4; no clear D. Germline CDR1 is SNHLY and CDR2 is FYNNEI. Trimming took 4 bases from V and 6 from J, leaving 6 bases between them. The length of the CDR3 is 12 residues. The whole variable domain, remainder taken from reference TRBV2 and TRBJ1-4, is EPEVTQTPSHQVTQMGQEVILRCVPISNHLYFYWYRQILGQKVEFLVSFYNNEISEKSEIFDDQFSVERPDGSNFTLKIRSTKLEDSAMYFCASSVVYEKLFFGSGTQLSVL.

The chain combines TRBV20-1 with TRBJ2-1; a possible D gene is TRBD1 (5 bases). Trimming stripped 7 bases from V and 8 bases from J, with 12 bases between. The CDR3 is 11 amino acids. Germline loops: CDR1 DFQATT, CDR2 SNEGSKA (reference sequence). In DNA, the CDR3 is TGCAGTGTCGTCAGGGCCGATGAGCAGTTCTTC. Protein sequence: CSVVRADEQFF.

The chain combines TRBV4-1 with TRBJ1-2, with 8 bases identical to TRBD1. Looked up from germline, CDR1 is MGHRA and CDR2 is YSYEKL. J lost 4 bases, V lost 7 bases, and 5 bases had no gene match. The CDR3 loop spans 13 amino acids. Here the CDR3 reads CASTQGASYGYTF. DNA of the CDR3: TGCGCCAGCACCCAGGGGGCTAGCTATGGCTACACCTTC.

The chain employs TRBV5-5 and TRBJ1-6, with D perhaps TRBD1 (6 bases). In germline, CDR1 is SGHKS, CDR2 YYEKEE (reference sequence). The CDR3 is 16 amino acids. V was shortened by 1 base and J by 0 bases, with 8 bases between the two germline ends. The CDR3 DNA sequence: TGTGCCAGCAGCTTGCAGGGGCCCTCCTATAATTCACCCCTCCACTTT. This translates into CASSLQGPSYNSPLHF.

The chain recombines TRBV6-5 with TRBJ1-4; a possible D gene is TRBD1 (5 bases). The CDR3 is made up of 15 amino acids. Germline V gene lookup returns CDR1 MNHEY and CDR2 SVGAGI. With 7 bases removed from V and 4 bases from J, the gap between germline ends came to 16 bases. The CDR3 spells CASKWSSGGNEKLFF. CDR3 sequence (DNA): TGTGCCAGCAAATGGTCGAGTGGGGGTAATGAAAAACTGTTTTTT.

The CDR3 spells CASSSLAGDSRNEQFF. The CDR3 region has the DNA TGTGCCAGCAGTTCCCTAGCGGGGGACTCTCGAAATGAGCAGTTCTTC. This rearrangement joins TRBV6-6 to TRBJ2-1; TRBD2 matches 10 bases. Germline V gene data show CDR1 as MNHNY and CDR2 as SVGAGI (reference sequence). The CDR3 totals 16 residues. Trimming at V came to 4 bases and at J to 7 bases, leaving 10 bases not matched to a gene.

The chain uses TRBV5-1 and TRBJ2-5; D possibly corresponds to TRBD2 (6 bases). Germline CDR1 SGHRS, CDR2 YFSETQ. The CDR3 totals 16 residues. V was shortened by 4 bases and J by 4 bases, with 20 bases between the two germline ends. CDR3: CASSSWGGGVRETQYF. In nucleotides, the CDR3 is TGCGCCAGCAGCAGCTGGGGCGGCGGGGTTCGAGAGACCCAGTACTTC.

The chain couples TRBV5-4 to TRBJ2-5; tentatively, D is TRBD1 (6 bases). Trimming left V 4 bases short and J 1 base short, with 14 bases between. The CDR3 is 15 amino acids. Looked up from germline, CDR1 is SGHNT and CDR2 is YYREEE (reference sequence). DNA of the CDR3: TGTGCCAGCAGCCCGAGGGACACCCTCCAAGAGACCCAGTACTTC. This translates into CASSPRDTLQETQYF.

The table lists this clone with a count of one. The CDR3 bases are TGTGCCAGCATCCCTCCCAACTCTGGAAACACCATATATTTT. Protein: CASIPPNSGNTIYF. The rearrangement uses TRBV5-5 and TRBJ1-3; D remains ambiguous. Germline-derived CDR1 and CDR2 are SGHKS and YYEKEE (reference sequence). The length of the CDR3 is 14 residues. The V and J ends lost 6 bases and 0 bases respectively, with 10 bases between them.

This clone has only a few counts. Because the CDR3's place on the DNA is in doubt, the DNA is left out and the CDR3 is given as listed by TCRdb. The chain carries TRBV12-1 and TRBJ2-3; the DNA was not used to check the table's D call, TRBD2. TRBV12-1 is a recognized pseudogene. The CDR3 numbers 19 amino acids, ends counted. CDR3: CASSFVASGSFFPQDTQYF.

The rearrangement uses TRBV7-8 and TRBJ2-3; D is ambiguous. The CDR3 consists of 12 residues. Deletions cut 0 bases from V and 5 bases from J, with 3 bases between. In germline, CDR1 is SGHVS, CDR2 FQNEAQ. The CDR3 loop is CASSLALDTQYF. In DNA, the CDR3 is TGTGCCAGCAGCTTAGCATTAGATACGCAGTATTTT.

Comment on this clone: One end of the junction varies from germline; a read error may be responsible. V gene TRBV15 combines with J gene TRBJ1-5; D perhaps matches TRBD1 (5 bases). The CDR3 has 13 amino acids. Germline CDR1 LNHNV, CDR2 YYDKDF (reference sequence). CDR3 sequence (DNA): TGTGCCACCCGCAGGGAAAGCAATCAGCCCCAGCATTTT. Translation gives CATRRESNQPQHF.